Described below is a single T cell receptor beta chain sequence and its context. The clone's antigen remains unknown. The data were obtained in a study of GPR56 and killer-like receptors on CD4 memory cells (dated by TCRdb to between 2018 and 2021). As for the study more broadly: According to the study's proposal, human CD4+ memory T-cell differentiation and cytokine production potential are marked by the progressive acquisition of KLRB1, KLRG1, GPR56 and then KLRF1. The study described its healthy blood donors as age-matched to the liver disease patients, who had a median age of nearly 70 years. Overall results and qualifications from the work: Rather than full repertoires, the diversity and similarity analyses used only the 100 most expanded clones in each population. Clonal frequency was low in the marker-negative population and increased progressively along the proposed pathway, with TCRbeta diversity decreasing accordingly. Overlap of TCR repertoires was especially pronounced between late populations 4 and 5, and partly extended to population 3. The authors took the finding that clones dominating late populations 4 and 5 were also present in early populations 1 and 2 as evidence for linear differentiation.

Sequencing relied on an Illumina HiSeq 2500. For construction of sequencing libraries, the recombined TCRbeta locus was amplified according to a previously published PCR protocol. The study's processing was this. Reads whose average quality score was below 30 were removed, and the reads that remained were processed with IMSEQ. Each clonotype was defined by the combination of Vbeta gene, Jbeta gene and CDR3 amino acid sequence. Repertoire overlap between populations was quantified with the Morisita-Horn index computed on the top 100 expanded clones. Clonal diversity was assessed with Rényi diversity profiles calculated on the top 100 expanded clones. The reads were reprocessed in TCRdb, with one entry per CDR3 protein sequence and no accompanying DNA. TCRdb, rather than the study authors, made the V and J calls. This specimen's table enumerates a few thousand distinct CDR3 sequences. The ten largest account for approximately 5.2% of the sample.

Its CDR3 holds 17 amino acids, cysteine through phenylalanine. The DNA sequence is not available. From the germline V gene, CDR1 is MGHRA and CDR2 is YSYEKL. Five KLR/GPR56-defined CD4+ populations were enriched by fluorescence-activated cell sorting before TCRbeta sequencing. TCRbeta repertoires of five CD4+ T-cell subsets defined by KLRB1, KLRG1, GPR56 and KLRF1 expression were sequenced to test a linear memory differentiation pathway. TCR-sequenced cells came from peripheral blood of healthy control individuals, reported as five donors in the TCRbeta analysis figure. The researchers collected heparinized peripheral blood and processed every sample within one hour of retrieval. Blood was diluted 1:2 in PBS, and peripheral blood mononuclear cells were then isolated from the diluted blood at room temperature by Biocoll density gradient centrifugation. CD4+ T cells were enriched from freshly isolated PBMCs by magnetic sorting with anti-CD4 MicroBeads before flow sorting. A BD FACSAria II was used to sort CD4+ T cells, enriched from the PBMCs of healthy donors, according to marker expression. For surface staining, the researchers used Miltenyi Biotec antibodies: anti-KLRB1 clone 191B8, anti-KLRF1 clone 4A4.D10 and anti-KLRG1 clone REA261.

This chain is built from TRBV4-1 and TRBJ2-1; the D call of TRBD2 rests on TCRdb alone, since no DNA is present to check it. The receptor was isolated from a human donor in good health. The sequencing sample was made of memory CD4+ T cells from blood. This receptor has the CDR3 CASSQHTGTSGSNEQFF.